This T cell receptor (beta chain) was found in a study of blood T cell repertoires in COVID-19. Study summary: T cells, B-cell-depleted T cells, or PBMCs supplied cDNA or gDNA.

In the authors' methods: The authors estimated nucleated cell counts from reference gene primer amplification. The protocol was immunoSEQ multiplex PCR, while the TCRdb copy is restricted to in-frame clones and leaves out a portion. V, J and clone size reflect that table, while D and trimming were determined from the DNA. The table shows about 97,000 clones, with 87% occurring only once. The sequence was collected from a human donor in a cohort sampled during active COVID-19. The sequenced sample was peripheral blood.

CDR3: CSVDPGVPEQFF. The CDR3 DNA sequence: TGCAGCGTTGATCCGGGGGTACCCGAGCAGTTCTTC. The gene calls are TRBV29-1 and TRBJ2-1; tentative D call: TRBD2 (6 bases). Germline V CDR1 and CDR2: SQVTM, ANQGSEA. The CDR3 spans 12 residues. Trimming removed 3 bases at V and 10 bases at J, with 13 bases between.